The rows below give T cell receptor beta chains drawn from one sample of a study of HIV-infected patients and healthy controls. TCRdb re-called the 5' RACE reads with MiXCR, one entry per CDR3 protein. Here the sample spans roughly 18,000 distinct CDR3 sequences, around 19% being singletons. Sequencing was carried out using CD8+ T cells from blood. Receptors were obtained from a human donor in good health. Each CDR3 is given with its conserved first and last residue. Each record gives: D gene, V gene, CDR3 length, clone size, J gene, CDR3 protein, CDR3 DNA. D genes are given only for firm matches. The size entry is marked missing in some rows and otherwise reads once, few, many or a size class.

d_call: TRBD1
v_call: TRBV27
cdr3_length: 16
clone_size: NA
j_call: TRBJ1-2
cdr3_aa: CASSPRGGTGVYGYTF
cdr3_nt: TGTGCCAGCAGTCCCCGCGGGGGGACAGGGGTCTATGGCTACACCTTC

d_call: TRBD1
v_call: TRBV6-5
cdr3_length: 13
clone_size: few
j_call: TRBJ2-7
cdr3_aa: CASSTPGGYEQYF
cdr3_nt: TGTGCCAGCAGTACCCCAGGGGGCTACGAGCAGTACTTC

d_call: NA
v_call: TRBV6-5
cdr3_length: 14
clone_size: NA
j_call: TRBJ2-2
cdr3_aa: CASSYGRDTGELFF
cdr3_nt: TGTGCCAGCAGTTATGGCAGGGACACCGGGGAGCTGTTTTTT

d_call: NA
v_call: TRBV7-6
cdr3_length: 15
clone_size: many
j_call: TRBJ2-3
cdr3_aa: CASSPSLVGSLPQYF
cdr3_nt: TGTGCCAGCAGCCCCTCCCTCGTCGGGTCCTTGCCGCAGTATTTT

d_call: NA
v_call: TRBV6-2/TRBV6-3
cdr3_length: 13
clone_size: NA
j_call: TRBJ1-1
cdr3_aa: CASSPTGWTEAFF
cdr3_nt: TGTGCCAGCAGCCCAACAGGGTGGACTGAAGCTTTCTTT

d_call: TRBD2
v_call: TRBV6-5
cdr3_length: 15
clone_size: few
j_call: TRBJ2-3
cdr3_aa: CASTPSGGITDTQYF
cdr3_nt: TGTGCCAGCACCCCTAGCGGGGGCATCACAGATACGCAGTATTTT

d_call: NA
v_call: TRBV13
cdr3_length: 14
clone_size: few
j_call: TRBJ2-3
cdr3_aa: CASSSRLGTDTQYF
cdr3_nt: TGTGCCAGCAGCTCGCGTTTAGGTACAGATACGCAGTATTTT

d_call: NA
v_call: TRBV6-2/TRBV6-3
cdr3_length: 19
clone_size: few
j_call: TRBJ2-3
cdr3_aa: CASSYSHSLPAASTDTQYF
cdr3_nt: TGTGCCAGCAGTTATAGCCATAGCCTACCAGCGGCCAGCACAGATACGCAGTATTTT

d_call: NA
v_call: TRBV11-2
cdr3_length: 13
clone_size: many
j_call: TRBJ1-6
cdr3_aa: CASSLDYNSPLHF
cdr3_nt: TGTGCCAGCAGCTTAGACTATAATTCACCCCTCCACTTT

d_call: TRBD1
v_call: TRBV12-3/TRBV12-4
cdr3_length: 16
clone_size: few
j_call: TRBJ2-1
cdr3_aa: CASLTGQEISYNEQFF
cdr3_nt: TGTGCCAGCCTTACGGGACAGGAAATCTCCTACAATGAGCAGTTCTTC

d_call: TRBD2
v_call: TRBV6-1
cdr3_length: 15
clone_size: NA
j_call: TRBJ2-7
cdr3_aa: CASSATGGSSYEQYF
cdr3_nt: TGTGCCAGCAGTGCTACAGGCGGGAGCTCCTACGAGCAGTACTTC

d_call: TRBD2
v_call: TRBV20-1
cdr3_length: 17
clone_size: many
j_call: TRBJ2-3
cdr3_aa: CSARDPTSGSQLDTQYF
cdr3_nt: TGCAGTGCTAGAGATCCGACTAGCGGGAGCCAGTTAGATACGCAGTATTTT

d_call: NA
v_call: TRBV3-1
cdr3_length: 14
clone_size: NA
j_call: TRBJ2-7
cdr3_aa: CASSHPPTDREQYF
cdr3_nt: TGTGCCAGCAGCCACCCCCCGACAGATCGCGAGCAGTACTTC

d_call: NA
v_call: TRBV7-9
cdr3_length: 19
clone_size: NA
j_call: TRBJ1-4
cdr3_aa: CASSLIREGSDGRGEKLFF
cdr3_nt: TGTGCCAGCAGCCTCATCAGGGAAGGATCGGACGGCCGGGGGGAAAAACTGTTTTTT

d_call: NA
v_call: TRBV24-1
cdr3_length: 17
clone_size: few
j_call: TRBJ1-1
cdr3_aa: CATSDGGPAAVNTEAFF
cdr3_nt: TGTGCCACCAGTGACGGGGGCCCCGCCGCGGTCAACACTGAAGCTTTCTTT

d_call: NA
v_call: TRBV11-2
cdr3_length: 15
clone_size: NA
j_call: TRBJ1-5
cdr3_aa: CASSFLGVGNQPQHF
cdr3_nt: TGTGCCAGCAGCTTTTTAGGAGTGGGCAATCAGCCCCAGCATTTT

d_call: NA
v_call: TRBV7-3
cdr3_length: 15
clone_size: few
j_call: TRBJ2-2
cdr3_aa: CASSLVDAGVGELFF
cdr3_nt: TGTGCCAGCAGCTTAGTTGACGCCGGGGTCGGGGAGCTGTTTTTT

d_call: NA
v_call: TRBV6-5
cdr3_length: 13
clone_size: many
j_call: TRBJ1-1
cdr3_aa: CASGGDMNTEAFF
cdr3_nt: TGTGCCAGCGGGGGGGATATGAACACTGAAGCTTTCTTT

d_call: TRBD2
v_call: TRBV12-3/TRBV12-4
cdr3_length: 16
clone_size: few
j_call: TRBJ2-7
cdr3_aa: CASSPRLAGGPYEQYF
cdr3_nt: TGTGCCAGCAGCCCGAGACTAGCGGGAGGGCCCTACGAGCAGTACTTC

d_call: NA
v_call: TRBV4-1
cdr3_length: 13
clone_size: many
j_call: TRBJ1-6
cdr3_aa: CASSQGGGSPLHF
cdr3_nt: TGCGCCAGCAGCCAAGGGGGGGGGTCACCCCTCCACTTT

d_call: NA
v_call: TRBV5-6
cdr3_length: 11
clone_size: NA
j_call: TRBJ1-1
cdr3_aa: CASSSGGKAFF
cdr3_nt: TGTGCCAGCAGCTCCGGGGGTAAAGCTTTCTTT

d_call: NA
v_call: TRBV10-2
cdr3_length: 14
clone_size: NA
j_call: TRBJ2-1
cdr3_aa: CASSLTPRNNEQFF
cdr3_nt: TGCGCCAGCAGTCTGACCCCTAGGAACAATGAGCAGTTCTTC

d_call: NA
v_call: TRBV7-3
cdr3_length: 17
clone_size: NA
j_call: TRBJ2-3
cdr3_aa: CASSSFPGGEGTDTQYF
cdr3_nt: TGTGCCAGCAGTTCCTTCCCTGGGGGAGAGGGTACAGATACGCAGTATTTT

d_call: NA
v_call: TRBV9
cdr3_length: 15
clone_size: NA
j_call: TRBJ2-3
cdr3_aa: CASSVGVTTPDTQYF
cdr3_nt: TGTGCCAGCAGCGTAGGGGTGACTACGCCAGATACGCAGTATTTT

d_call: NA
v_call: TRBV11-2
cdr3_length: 17
clone_size: NA
j_call: TRBJ2-3
cdr3_aa: CASSLGARTLRTDTQYF
cdr3_nt: TGTGCCAGCAGCTTAGGGGCACGGACCCTCCGCACAGATACGCAGTATTTT

d_call: NA
v_call: TRBV5-1
cdr3_length: 16
clone_size: NA
j_call: TRBJ1-2
cdr3_aa: CASSSGQGAGSYGYTF
cdr3_nt: TGCGCCAGCAGCTCGGGACAAGGGGCGGGGTCGTATGGCTACACCTTC

d_call: NA
v_call: TRBV29-1
cdr3_length: 11
clone_size: many
j_call: TRBJ1-1
cdr3_aa: CRGERDTEAFF
cdr3_nt: TGCAGGGGAGAAAGGGACACTGAAGCTTTCTTT

d_call: TRBD2
v_call: TRBV4-2
cdr3_length: 15
clone_size: many
j_call: TRBJ2-1
cdr3_aa: CASSPLAGANNEQFF
cdr3_nt: TGTGCCAGCAGCCCCCTAGCGGGGGCTAACAATGAGCAGTTCTTC

d_call: TRBD2
v_call: TRBV14
cdr3_length: 15
clone_size: many
j_call: TRBJ2-1
cdr3_aa: CASSHLPGGYGEQFF
cdr3_nt: TGTGCCAGCAGCCATCTACCGGGAGGGTATGGTGAGCAGTTCTTC

d_call: TRBD2
v_call: TRBV4-2
cdr3_length: 15
clone_size: many
j_call: TRBJ2-1
cdr3_aa: CASSQTSGANNEQFF
cdr3_nt: TGTGCCAGCAGCCAGACTAGCGGGGCGAACAATGAGCAGTTCTTC

d_call: TRBD2
v_call: TRBV7-8
cdr3_length: 17
clone_size: NA
j_call: TRBJ2-7
cdr3_aa: CASSFGLAGAISYEQYF
cdr3_nt: TGTGCCAGCAGCTTCGGACTAGCGGGTGCTATCTCCTACGAGCAGTACTTC

d_call: NA
v_call: TRBV7-9
cdr3_length: 12
clone_size: many
j_call: TRBJ2-3
cdr3_aa: CASSAGTDTQYF
cdr3_nt: TGTGCCAGCAGTGCGGGCACAGATACGCAGTATTTT

d_call: TRBD2
v_call: TRBV12-3/TRBV12-4
cdr3_length: 14
clone_size: NA
j_call: TRBJ2-3
cdr3_aa: CASTGVAGEDTQYF
cdr3_nt: TGTGCCAGCACCGGGGTAGCGGGAGAAGATACGCAGTATTTT

d_call: NA
v_call: TRBV6-6
cdr3_length: 13
clone_size: NA
j_call: TRBJ1-5
cdr3_aa: CASSYTAREPQHF
cdr3_nt: TGTGCCAGCAGTTACACAGCCAGGGAGCCCCAGCATTTT

d_call: TRBD1
v_call: TRBV6-5
cdr3_length: 21
clone_size: NA
j_call: TRBJ2-3
cdr3_aa: CASTPSSVGTGATPSTDTQYF
cdr3_nt: TGTGCCAGCACCCCATCATCCGTCGGGACAGGGGCGACCCCTAGCACAGATACGCAGTATTTT

d_call: TRBD2
v_call: TRBV6-6
cdr3_length: 19
clone_size: many
j_call: TRBJ2-2
cdr3_aa: CASSYSSSWTSGFTGELFF
cdr3_nt: TGTGCCAGCAGTTACTCGAGTTCCTGGACTAGCGGATTCACCGGGGAGCTGTTTTTT

d_call: NA
v_call: TRBV27
cdr3_length: 12
clone_size: NA
j_call: TRBJ1-2
cdr3_aa: CASSTNNYGYTF
cdr3_nt: TGTGCCAGCAGTACCAACAACTATGGCTACACCTTC

d_call: NA
v_call: TRBV7-9
cdr3_length: 15
clone_size: few
j_call: TRBJ1-2
cdr3_aa: CASSLLGGANYGYTF
cdr3_nt: TGTGCCAGCAGCTTATTGGGGGGCGCGAACTATGGCTACACCTTC

d_call: NA
v_call: TRBV9
cdr3_length: 13
clone_size: once
j_call: TRBJ2-5
cdr3_aa: CASSVGHKETQYF
cdr3_nt: TGTGCCAGCAGCGTAGGACACAAAGAGACCCAGTACTTC

d_call: NA
v_call: TRBV5-4
cdr3_length: 12
clone_size: NA
j_call: TRBJ2-1
cdr3_aa: CASSPFFNEQFF
cdr3_nt: TGTGCCAGCAGCCCTTTCTTCAATGAGCAGTTCTTC

d_call: NA
v_call: TRBV5-6
cdr3_length: 15
clone_size: many
j_call: TRBJ2-3
cdr3_aa: CASSLADYEPDTQYF
cdr3_nt: TGTGCCAGCAGCTTGGCTGATTATGAGCCAGATACGCAGTATTTT

d_call: NA
v_call: TRBV12-5
cdr3_length: 12
clone_size: many
j_call: TRBJ2-3
cdr3_aa: CASGFLADTQYF
cdr3_nt: TGTGCTAGTGGTTTCCTCGCAGATACGCAGTATTTT

d_call: NA
v_call: TRBV12-3/TRBV12-4
cdr3_length: 14
clone_size: many
j_call: TRBJ2-1
cdr3_aa: CASSSLGPYNEQFF
cdr3_nt: TGTGCCAGCAGTTCATTGGGGCCGTACAATGAGCAGTTCTTC

d_call: NA
v_call: TRBV7-9
cdr3_length: 13
clone_size: NA
j_call: TRBJ2-2
cdr3_aa: CATLLRLTGELFF
cdr3_nt: TGTGCCACCCTACTCAGGTTGACCGGGGAGCTGTTTTTT

d_call: TRBD2
v_call: TRBV12-3/TRBV12-4
cdr3_length: 17
clone_size: medium-sized
j_call: TRBJ2-3
cdr3_aa: CASSLFRTSGGARAQYF
cdr3_nt: TGTGCCAGCAGTTTATTCCGGACTAGCGGGGGGGCTCGTGCGCAGTATTTT